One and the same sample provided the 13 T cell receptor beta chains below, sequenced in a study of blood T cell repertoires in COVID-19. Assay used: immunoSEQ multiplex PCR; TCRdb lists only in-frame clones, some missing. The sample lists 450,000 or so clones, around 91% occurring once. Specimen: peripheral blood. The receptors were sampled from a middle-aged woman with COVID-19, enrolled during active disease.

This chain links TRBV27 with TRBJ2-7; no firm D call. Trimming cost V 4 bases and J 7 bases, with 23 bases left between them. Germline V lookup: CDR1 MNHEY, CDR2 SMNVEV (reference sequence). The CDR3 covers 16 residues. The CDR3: CASSSTSWALGWEQYF. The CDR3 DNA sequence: TGTGCCAGCAGTTCAACATCATGGGCCTTGGGTTGGGAGCAGTACTTC.

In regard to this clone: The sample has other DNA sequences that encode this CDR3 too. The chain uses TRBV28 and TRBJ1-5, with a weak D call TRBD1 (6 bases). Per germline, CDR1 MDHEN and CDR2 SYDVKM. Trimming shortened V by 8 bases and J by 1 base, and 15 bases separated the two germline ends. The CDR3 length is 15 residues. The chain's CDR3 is CASSLGGASNQPQHF. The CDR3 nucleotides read TGTGCCAGCTCTCTGGGGGGGGCCAGCAATCAGCCCCAGCATTTT.

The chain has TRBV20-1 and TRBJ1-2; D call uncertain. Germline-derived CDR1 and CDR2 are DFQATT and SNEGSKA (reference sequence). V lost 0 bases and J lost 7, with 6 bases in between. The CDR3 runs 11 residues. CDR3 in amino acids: CSARDPGGYTF. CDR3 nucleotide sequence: TGCAGTGCTAGAGATCCCGGTGGCTACACCTTC.

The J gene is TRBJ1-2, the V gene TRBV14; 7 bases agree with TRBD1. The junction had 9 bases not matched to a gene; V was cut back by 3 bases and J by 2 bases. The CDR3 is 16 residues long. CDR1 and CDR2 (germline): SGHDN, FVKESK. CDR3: CASSHRLGRGNYGYTF. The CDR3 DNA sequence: TGTGCCAGCAGCCATAGGTTGGGCAGGGGGAACTATGGCTACACCTTC.

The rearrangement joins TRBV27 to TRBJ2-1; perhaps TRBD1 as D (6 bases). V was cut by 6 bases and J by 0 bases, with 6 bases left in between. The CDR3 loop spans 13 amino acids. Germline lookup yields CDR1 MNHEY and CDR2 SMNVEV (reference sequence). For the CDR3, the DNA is TGTGCCAGCAGAGGGGGCTCCTACAATGAGCAGTTCTTC. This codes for CASRGGSYNEQFF.

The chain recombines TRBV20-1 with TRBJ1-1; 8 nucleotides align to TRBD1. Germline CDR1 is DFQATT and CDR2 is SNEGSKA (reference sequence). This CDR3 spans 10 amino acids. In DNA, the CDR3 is TGCAGCACTGGACAGGGTGGAACTTTCTTT. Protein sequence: CSTGQGGTFF.

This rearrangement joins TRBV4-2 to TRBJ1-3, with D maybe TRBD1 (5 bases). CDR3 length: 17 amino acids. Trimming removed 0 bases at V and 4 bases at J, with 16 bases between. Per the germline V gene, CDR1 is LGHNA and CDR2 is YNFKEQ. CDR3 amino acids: CASSQEVARTPGNTIYF. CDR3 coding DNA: TGTGCCAGCAGCCAAGAGGTTGCCCGGACACCAGGAAACACCATATATTTT.

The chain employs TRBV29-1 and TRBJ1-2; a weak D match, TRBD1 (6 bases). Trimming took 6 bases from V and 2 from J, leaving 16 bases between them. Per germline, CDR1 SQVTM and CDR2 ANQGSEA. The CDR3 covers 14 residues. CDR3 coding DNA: TGCAGCGTCAACCAAGGACAGATCAACTATGGCTACACCTTC. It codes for CSVNQGQINYGYTF.

The CDR3 reads CASSLVGGQREQFF. In DNA, the CDR3 is TGTGCCAGCAGCTTAGTGGGGGGGCAACGTGAGCAGTTCTTC. V gene TRBV11-2 combines with J gene TRBJ2-1; D is perhaps TRBD2 (7 bases). The CDR3 contains 14 residues. Trimming took 1 base from V and 9 from J, leaving 13 bases between them. Germline V gene data show CDR1 as SGHAT and CDR2 as FQNNGV.

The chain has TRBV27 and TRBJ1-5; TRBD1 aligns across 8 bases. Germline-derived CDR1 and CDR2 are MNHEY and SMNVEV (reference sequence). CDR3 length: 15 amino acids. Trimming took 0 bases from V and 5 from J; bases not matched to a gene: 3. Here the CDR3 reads CASSLSPGQDQPQHF. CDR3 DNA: TGTGCCAGCAGTTTATCCCCGGGACAGGATCAGCCCCAGCATTTT.

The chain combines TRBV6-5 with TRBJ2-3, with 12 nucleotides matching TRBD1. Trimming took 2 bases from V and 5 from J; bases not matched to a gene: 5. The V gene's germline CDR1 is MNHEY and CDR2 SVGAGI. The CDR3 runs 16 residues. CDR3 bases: TGTGCCAGCAGTTACACAGGGACAGGGGGCGGAGATACGCAGTATTTT. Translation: CASSYTGTGGGDTQYF.

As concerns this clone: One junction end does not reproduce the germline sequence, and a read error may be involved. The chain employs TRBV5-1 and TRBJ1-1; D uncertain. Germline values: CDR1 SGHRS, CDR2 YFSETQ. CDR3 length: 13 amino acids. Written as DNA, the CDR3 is TGCGCCAGCAGATTGGTTCGGGGTTTCGAAGCTTTCTTT. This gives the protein CASRLVRGFEAFF.

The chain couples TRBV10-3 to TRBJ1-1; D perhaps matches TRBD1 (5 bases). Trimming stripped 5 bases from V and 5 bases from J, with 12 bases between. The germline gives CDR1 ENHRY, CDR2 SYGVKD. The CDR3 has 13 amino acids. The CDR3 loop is CAISPARVTEAFF. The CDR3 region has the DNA TGTGCCATCAGTCCAGCCAGGGTGACTGAAGCTTTCTTT.